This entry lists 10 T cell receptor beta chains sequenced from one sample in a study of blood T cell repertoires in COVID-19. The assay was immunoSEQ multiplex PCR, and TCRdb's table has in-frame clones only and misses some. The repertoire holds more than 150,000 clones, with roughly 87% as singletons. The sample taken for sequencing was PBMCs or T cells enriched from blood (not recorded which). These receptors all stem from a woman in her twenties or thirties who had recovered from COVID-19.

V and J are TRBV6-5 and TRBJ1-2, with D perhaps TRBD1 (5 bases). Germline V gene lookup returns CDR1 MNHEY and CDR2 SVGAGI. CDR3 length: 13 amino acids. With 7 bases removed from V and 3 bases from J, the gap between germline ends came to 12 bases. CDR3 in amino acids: CASKGIPDYGYTF. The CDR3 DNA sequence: TGTGCCAGCAAGGGGATTCCTGACTATGGCTACACCTTC.

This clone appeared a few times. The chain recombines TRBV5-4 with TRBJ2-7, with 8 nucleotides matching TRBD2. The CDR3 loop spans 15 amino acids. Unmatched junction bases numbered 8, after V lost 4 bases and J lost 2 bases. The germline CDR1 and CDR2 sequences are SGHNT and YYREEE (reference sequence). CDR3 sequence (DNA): TGTGCCAGCAGCCGCGCGGGAGGTAATACCTACGAGCAGTACTTC. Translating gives CASSRAGGNTYEQYF.

The CDR3 sequence: CASSSSGLAGGRDTQYF. CDR3 nucleotides: TGTGCCAGCAGCTCCTCAGGACTAGCGGGAGGTAGGGATACGCAGTATTTT. This rearrangement joins TRBV11-3 to TRBJ2-3; 14 bases align to TRBD2. V trimming: 4 bases; J trimming: 6 bases; junction bases outside the gene matches: 9. This CDR3 region has 17 residues. In germline, CDR1 is SGHNT, CDR2 YENEEA.

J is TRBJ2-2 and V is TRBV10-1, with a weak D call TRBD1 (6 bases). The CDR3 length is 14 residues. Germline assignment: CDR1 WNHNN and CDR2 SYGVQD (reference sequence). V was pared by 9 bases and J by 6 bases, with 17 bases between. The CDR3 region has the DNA TGCGCCAGACTAGACAGGCAATCTGCCGGGGAGCTGTTTTTT. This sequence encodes CARLDRQSAGELFF.

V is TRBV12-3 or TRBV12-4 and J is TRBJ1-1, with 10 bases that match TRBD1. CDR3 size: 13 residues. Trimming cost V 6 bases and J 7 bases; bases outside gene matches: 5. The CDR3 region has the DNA TGTGCCAGCAGCTTTGACAGGGGGCTTGAAGCTTTCTTT. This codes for CASSFDRGLEAFF.

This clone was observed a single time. CDR3 DNA: TGTGCCAGCAGCTTGGGTAGCTCCTACAATGAGCAGTTCTTC. Translated, it gives CASSLGSSYNEQFF. This chain uses TRBV5-4 with TRBJ2-1, with D uncertain. Germline assignment: CDR1 SGHNT and CDR2 YYREEE (reference sequence). The CDR3 is 14 residues long. The V end lost 0 bases, the J end lost 0 bases, and 4 bases lay between the germline ends. The full variable domain, with the rest looked up from reference TRBV5-4 and TRBJ2-1, is ETGVTQSPTHLIKTRGQQVTLRCSSQSGHNTVSWYQQALGQGPQFIFQYYREEENGRGNFPPRFSGLQFPNYSSELNVNALELDDSALYLCASSLGSSYNEQFFGPGTRLTVL.

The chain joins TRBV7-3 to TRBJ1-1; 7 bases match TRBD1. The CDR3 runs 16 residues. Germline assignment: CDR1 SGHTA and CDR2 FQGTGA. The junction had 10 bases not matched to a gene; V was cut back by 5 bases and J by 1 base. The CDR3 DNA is TGTGCCAGCAGCCCCACAGGGGCAGTCCGGAACACTGAAGCTTTCTTT. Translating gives CASSPTGAVRNTEAFF.

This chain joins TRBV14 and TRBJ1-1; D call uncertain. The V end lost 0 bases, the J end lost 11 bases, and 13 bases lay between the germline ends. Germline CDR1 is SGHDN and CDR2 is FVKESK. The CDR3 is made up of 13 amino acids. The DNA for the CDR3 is TGTGCCAGCAGCCAAGATTTCCGCGGTAAGGCTTTCTTT. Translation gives CASSQDFRGKAFF.

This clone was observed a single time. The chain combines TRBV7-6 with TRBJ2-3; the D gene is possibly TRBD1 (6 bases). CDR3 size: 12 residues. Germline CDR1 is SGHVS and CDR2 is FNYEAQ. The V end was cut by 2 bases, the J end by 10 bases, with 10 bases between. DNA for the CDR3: TGTGCCAGCAGCTTACAGGGGCGGCCGCAGTATTTT. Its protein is CASSLQGRPQYF.

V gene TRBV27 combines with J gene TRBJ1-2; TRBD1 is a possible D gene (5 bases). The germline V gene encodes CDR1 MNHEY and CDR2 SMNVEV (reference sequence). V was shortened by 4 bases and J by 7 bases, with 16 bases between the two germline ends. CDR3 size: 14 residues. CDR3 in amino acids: CASSWRGPASGYTF. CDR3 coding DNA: TGTGCCAGCAGTTGGAGGGGACCCGCGAGTGGCTACACCTTC.